This TCR beta chain was sequenced for a study of T cell responses to AZD1222 COVID-19 vaccine. Notes on the study in general: Possibly, clonal diversity was underestimated; donors were largely white British and included more females.

The CDR3 totals 12 residues. Germline loops: CDR1 MNHEY, CDR2 SMNVEV (reference sequence). Trimming shortened V by 8 bases and J by 6 bases, and 11 bases separated the two germline ends. The table lists this clone with a few counts. Its antigen is currently unknown. Only in-frame clones appear in the TCRdb table, and some are missing; sequencing was by immunoSEQ multiplex PCR. This table holds about 120,000 clones, about nine tenths found once. V and J are TRBV27 and TRBJ1-5, with unresolved D. The starting material was peripheral blood, obtained on day 0 of AZD1222 vaccination. This TCR was sampled from an adult in good health. The chain's CDR3 is CASAVLGQPQHF. For the CDR3, the DNA is TGTGCCAGCGCGGTTTTGGGTCAGCCCCAGCATTTT.